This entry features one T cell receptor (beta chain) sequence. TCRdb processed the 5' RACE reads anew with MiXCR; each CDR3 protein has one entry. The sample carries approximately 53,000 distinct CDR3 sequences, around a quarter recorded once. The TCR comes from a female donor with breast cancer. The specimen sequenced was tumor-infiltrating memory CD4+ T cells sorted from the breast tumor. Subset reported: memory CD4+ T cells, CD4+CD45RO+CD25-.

Here the CDR3 DNA reads TGCAGTGCCGGGGACAGGGGGATCCAAGAGACCCAGTACTTC. The encoded protein is CSAGDRGIQETQYF. The chain carries TRBV20-1 and TRBJ2-5; TRBD1 matches at 11 bases. Trimming removed 6 bases from V and 1 base from J; junction bases left unmatched: 4. CDR1 and CDR2 from the germline V gene are DFQATT and SNEGSKA (reference sequence). The CDR3 is 14 amino acids.